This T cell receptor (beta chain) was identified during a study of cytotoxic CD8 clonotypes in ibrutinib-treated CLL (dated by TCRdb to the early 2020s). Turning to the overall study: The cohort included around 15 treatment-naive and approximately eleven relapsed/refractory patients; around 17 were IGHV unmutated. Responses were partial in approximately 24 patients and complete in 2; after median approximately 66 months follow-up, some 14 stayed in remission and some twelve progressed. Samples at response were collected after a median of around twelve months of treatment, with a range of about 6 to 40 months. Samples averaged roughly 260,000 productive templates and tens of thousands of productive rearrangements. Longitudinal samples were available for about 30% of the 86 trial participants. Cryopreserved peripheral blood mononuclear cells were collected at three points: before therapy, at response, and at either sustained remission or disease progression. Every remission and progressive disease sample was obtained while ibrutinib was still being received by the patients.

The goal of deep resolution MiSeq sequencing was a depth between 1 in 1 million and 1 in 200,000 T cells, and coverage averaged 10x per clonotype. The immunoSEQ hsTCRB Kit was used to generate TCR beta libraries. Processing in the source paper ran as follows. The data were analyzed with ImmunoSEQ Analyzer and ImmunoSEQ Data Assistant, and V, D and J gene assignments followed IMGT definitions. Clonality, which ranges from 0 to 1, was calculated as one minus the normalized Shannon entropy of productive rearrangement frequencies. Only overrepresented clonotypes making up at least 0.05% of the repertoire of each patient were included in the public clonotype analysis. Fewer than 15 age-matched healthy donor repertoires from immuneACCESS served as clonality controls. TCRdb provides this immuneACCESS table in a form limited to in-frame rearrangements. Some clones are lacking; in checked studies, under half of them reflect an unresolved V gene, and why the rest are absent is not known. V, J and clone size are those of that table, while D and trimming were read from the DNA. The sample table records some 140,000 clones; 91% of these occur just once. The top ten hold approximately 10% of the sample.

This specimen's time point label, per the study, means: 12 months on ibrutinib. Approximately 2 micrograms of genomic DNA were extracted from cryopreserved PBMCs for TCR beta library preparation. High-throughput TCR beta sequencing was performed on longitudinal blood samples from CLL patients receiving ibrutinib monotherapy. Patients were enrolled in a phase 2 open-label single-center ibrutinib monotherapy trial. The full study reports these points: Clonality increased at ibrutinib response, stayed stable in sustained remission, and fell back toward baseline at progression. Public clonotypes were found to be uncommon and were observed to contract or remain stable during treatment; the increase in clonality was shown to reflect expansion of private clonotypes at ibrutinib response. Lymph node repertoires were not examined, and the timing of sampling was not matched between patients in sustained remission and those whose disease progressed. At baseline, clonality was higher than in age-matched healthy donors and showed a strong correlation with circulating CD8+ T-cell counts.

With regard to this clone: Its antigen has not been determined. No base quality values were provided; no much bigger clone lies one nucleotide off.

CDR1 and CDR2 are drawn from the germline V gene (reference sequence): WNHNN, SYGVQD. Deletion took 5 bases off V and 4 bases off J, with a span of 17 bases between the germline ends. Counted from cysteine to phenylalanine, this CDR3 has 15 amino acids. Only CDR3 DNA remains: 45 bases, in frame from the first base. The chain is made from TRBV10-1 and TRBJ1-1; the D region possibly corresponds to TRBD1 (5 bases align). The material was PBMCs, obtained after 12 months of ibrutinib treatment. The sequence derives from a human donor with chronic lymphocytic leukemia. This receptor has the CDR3 CASSRRRDFRTEAFF. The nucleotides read TGCGCCAGCAGTCGGAGGAGGGACTTCCGCACTGAAGCTTTCTTT.